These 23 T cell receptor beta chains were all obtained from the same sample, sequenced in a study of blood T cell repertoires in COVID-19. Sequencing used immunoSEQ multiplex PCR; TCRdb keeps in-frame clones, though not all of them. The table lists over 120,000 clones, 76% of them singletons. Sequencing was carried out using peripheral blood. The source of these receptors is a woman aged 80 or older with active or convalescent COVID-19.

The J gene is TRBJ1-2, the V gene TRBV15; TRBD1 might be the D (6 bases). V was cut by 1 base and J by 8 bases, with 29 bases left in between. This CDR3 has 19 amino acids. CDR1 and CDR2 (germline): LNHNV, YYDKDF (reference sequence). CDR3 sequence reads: CATSRGDISTLRLQHGYTF. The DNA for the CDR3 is TGTGCCACCAGCAGAGGGGACATAAGTACGCTTCGGCTACAGCACGGCTACACCTTC. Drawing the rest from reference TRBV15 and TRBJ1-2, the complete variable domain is DAMVIQNPRYQVTQFGKPVTLSCSQTLNHNVMYWYQQKSSQAPKLLFHYYDKDFNNEADTPDNFQSRRPNTSFCFLDIRSPGLGDTAMYLCATSRGDISTLRLQHGYTFGSGTRLTVV.

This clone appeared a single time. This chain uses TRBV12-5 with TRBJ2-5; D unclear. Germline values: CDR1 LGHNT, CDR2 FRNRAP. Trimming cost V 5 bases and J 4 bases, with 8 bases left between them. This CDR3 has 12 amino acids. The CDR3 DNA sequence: TGTGCTAGTGGTCGGGTGGGAGAGACCCAGTACTTC. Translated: CASGRVGETQYF. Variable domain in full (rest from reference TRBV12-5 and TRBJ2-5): DARVTQTPRHKVTEMGQEVTMRCQPILGHNTVFWYRQTMMQGLELLAYFRNRAPLDDSGMPKDRFSAEMPDATLATLKIQPSEPRDSAVYFCASGRVGETQYFGPGTRLLVL.

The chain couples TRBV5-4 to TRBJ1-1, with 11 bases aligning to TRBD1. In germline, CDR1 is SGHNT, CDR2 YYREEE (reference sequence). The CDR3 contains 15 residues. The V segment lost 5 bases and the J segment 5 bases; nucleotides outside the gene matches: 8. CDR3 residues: CASRNGDRGRTEAFF. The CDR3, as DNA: TGTGCCAGCAGGAACGGGGACAGGGGGAGGACTGAAGCTTTCTTT.

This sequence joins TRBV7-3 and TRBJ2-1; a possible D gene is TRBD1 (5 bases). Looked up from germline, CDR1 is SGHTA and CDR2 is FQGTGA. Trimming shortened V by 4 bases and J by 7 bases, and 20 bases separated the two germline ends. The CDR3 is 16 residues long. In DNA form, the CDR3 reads TGTGCCAGCAGCTATGCAGGGCTAGGTAGTGTTAATGAGCAGTTCTTC. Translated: CASSYAGLGSVNEQFF.

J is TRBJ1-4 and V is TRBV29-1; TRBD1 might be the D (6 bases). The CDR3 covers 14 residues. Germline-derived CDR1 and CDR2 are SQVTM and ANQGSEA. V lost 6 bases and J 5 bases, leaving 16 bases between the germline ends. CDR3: CSVVFRGQNEKLFF. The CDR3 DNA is TGCAGCGTGGTATTCAGGGGACAAAATGAAAAACTGTTTTTT.

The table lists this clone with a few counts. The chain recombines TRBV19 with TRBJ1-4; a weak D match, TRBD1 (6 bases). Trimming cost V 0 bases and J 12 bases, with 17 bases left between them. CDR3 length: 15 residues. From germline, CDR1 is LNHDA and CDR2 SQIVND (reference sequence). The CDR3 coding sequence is TGTGCCAGTAGTATAGATTTTATTGGGGGCAGGCAACTGTTTTTT. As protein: CASSIDFIGGRQLFF.

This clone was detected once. CDR3 DNA: TGTGCCAGCAGCTCCAGGTCGCATGGCTACACCTTC. Translation: CASSSRSHGYTF. The chain joins TRBV7-2 to TRBJ1-2; D not certain. This CDR3 spans 12 amino acids. Trimming took off 4 bases at V and 6 bases at J, with 9 bases between the two ends. Germline lookup yields CDR1 SGHTA and CDR2 FQGNSA.

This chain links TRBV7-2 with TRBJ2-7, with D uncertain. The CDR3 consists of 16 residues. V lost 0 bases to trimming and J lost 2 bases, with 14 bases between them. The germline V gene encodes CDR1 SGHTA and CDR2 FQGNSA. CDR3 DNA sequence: TGTGCCAGCAGCTTAGCAGTGGTCTCAGGTCCCTACGAGCAGTACTTC. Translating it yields CASSLAVVSGPYEQYF.

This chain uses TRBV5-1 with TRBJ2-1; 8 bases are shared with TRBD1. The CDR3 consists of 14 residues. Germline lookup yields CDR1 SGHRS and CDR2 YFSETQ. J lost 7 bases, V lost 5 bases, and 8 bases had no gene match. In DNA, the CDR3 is TGCGCCAGCAGGTTGACAGGGGCGCGGAATGAGCAGTTCTTC. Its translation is CASRLTGARNEQFF.

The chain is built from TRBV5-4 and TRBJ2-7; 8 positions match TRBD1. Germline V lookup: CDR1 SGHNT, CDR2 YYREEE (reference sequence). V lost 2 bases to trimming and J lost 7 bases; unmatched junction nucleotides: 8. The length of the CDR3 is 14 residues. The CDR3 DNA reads TGTGCCAGCAGCTTATTCAGGGGGCAAGGAGAGCAGTACTTC. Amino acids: CASSLFRGQGEQYF. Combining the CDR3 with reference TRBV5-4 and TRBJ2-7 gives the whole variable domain ETGVTQSPTHLIKTRGQQVTLRCSSQSGHNTVSWYQQALGQGPQFIFQYYREEENGRGNFPPRFSGLQFPNYSSELNVNALELDDSALYLCASSLFRGQGEQYFGPGTRLTVT.

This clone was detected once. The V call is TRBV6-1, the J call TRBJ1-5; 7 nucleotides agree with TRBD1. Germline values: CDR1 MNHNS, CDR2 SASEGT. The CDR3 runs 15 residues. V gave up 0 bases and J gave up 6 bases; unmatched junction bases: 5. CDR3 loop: CASSEASQGFQPQHF. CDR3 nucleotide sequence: TGTGCCAGCAGTGAAGCGTCACAGGGGTTTCAGCCCCAGCATTTT.

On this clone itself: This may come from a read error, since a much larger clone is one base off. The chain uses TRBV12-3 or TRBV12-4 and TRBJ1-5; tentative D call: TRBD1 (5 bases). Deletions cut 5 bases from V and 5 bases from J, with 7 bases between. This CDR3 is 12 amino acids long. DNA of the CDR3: TGTGCCAGCAGTGCAGGGTATCAGCCCCAGCATTTT. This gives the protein CASSAGYQPQHF.

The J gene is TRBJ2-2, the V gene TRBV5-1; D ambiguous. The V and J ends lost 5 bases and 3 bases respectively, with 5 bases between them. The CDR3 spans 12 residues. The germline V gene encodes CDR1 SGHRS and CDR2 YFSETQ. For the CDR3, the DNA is TGCGCCAGCAGTATGTACACCGGGGAGCTGTTTTTT. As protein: CASSMYTGELFF.

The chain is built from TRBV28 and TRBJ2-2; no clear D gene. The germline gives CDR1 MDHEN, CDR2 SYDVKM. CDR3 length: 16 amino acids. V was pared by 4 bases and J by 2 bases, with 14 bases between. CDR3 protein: CASSSWAPTNTGELFF. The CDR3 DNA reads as TGTGCCAGCAGTTCTTGGGCCCCTACAAACACCGGGGAGCTGTTTTTT.

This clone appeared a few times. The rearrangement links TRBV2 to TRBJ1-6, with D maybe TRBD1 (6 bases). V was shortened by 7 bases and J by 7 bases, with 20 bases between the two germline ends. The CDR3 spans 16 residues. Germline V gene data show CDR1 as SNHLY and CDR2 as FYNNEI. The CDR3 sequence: CASNIRGAPGNSPLHF. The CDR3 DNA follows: TGTGCCAGCAATATACGGGGGGCCCCTGGGAATTCACCCCTCCACTTT.

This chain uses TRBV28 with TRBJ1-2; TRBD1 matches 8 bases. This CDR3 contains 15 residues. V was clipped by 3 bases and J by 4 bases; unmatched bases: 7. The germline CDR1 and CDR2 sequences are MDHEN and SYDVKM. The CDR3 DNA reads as TGTGCCAGCAGTTTCCGGGACAGGCGTATCTATGGCTACACCTTC. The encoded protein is CASSFRDRRIYGYTF.

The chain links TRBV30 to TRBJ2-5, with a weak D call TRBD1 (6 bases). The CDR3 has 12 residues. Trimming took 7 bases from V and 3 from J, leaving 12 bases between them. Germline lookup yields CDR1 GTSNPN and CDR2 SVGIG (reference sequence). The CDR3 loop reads CAYRVVKETQYF. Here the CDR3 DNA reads TGTGCCTACAGGGTAGTAAAAGAGACCCAGTACTTC.

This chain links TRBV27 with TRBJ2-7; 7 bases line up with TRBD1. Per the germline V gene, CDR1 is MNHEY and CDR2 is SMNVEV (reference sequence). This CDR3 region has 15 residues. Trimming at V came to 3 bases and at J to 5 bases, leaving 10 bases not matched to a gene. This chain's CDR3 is CASSFLTGSFNEQYF. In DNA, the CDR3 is TGTGCCAGCAGTTTCCTGACAGGGTCTTTTAACGAGCAGTACTTC.

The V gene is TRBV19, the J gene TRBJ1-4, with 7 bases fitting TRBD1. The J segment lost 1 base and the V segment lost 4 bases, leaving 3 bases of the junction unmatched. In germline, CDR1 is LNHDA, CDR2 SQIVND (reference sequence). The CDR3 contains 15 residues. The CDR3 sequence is CASSTQGGTNEKLFF. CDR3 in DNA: TGTGCCAGTAGTACCCAGGGGGGAACTAATGAAAAACTGTTTTTT.

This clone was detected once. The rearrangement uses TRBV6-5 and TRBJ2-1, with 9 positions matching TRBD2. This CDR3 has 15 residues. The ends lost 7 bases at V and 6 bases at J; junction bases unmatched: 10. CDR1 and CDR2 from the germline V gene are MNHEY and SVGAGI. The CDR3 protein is CASIRSGGTRNEQFF. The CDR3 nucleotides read TGTGCCAGCATACGGAGCGGGGGGACTCGCAATGAGCAGTTCTTC.

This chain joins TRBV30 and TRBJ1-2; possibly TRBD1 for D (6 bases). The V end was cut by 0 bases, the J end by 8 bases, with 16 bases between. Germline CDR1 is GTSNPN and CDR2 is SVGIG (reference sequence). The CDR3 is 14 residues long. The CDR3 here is CAWSVIPGAGGYTF. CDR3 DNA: TGTGCCTGGAGTGTAATTCCAGGGGCAGGGGGCTACACCTTC. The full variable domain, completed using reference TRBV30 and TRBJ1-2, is SQTIHQWPATLVQPVGSPLSLECTVEGTSNPNLYWYRQAAGRGLQLLFYSVGIGQISSEVPQNLSASRPQDRQFILSSKKLLLSDSGFYLCAWSVIPGAGGYTFGSGTRLTVV.

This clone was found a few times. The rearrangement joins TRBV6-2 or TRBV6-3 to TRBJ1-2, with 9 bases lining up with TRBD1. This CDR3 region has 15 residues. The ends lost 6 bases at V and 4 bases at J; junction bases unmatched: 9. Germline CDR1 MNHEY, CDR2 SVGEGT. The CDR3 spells CASSDDRGSTYGYTF. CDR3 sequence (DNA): TGTGCCAGCAGCGACGACAGGGGGTCAACCTATGGCTACACCTTC.

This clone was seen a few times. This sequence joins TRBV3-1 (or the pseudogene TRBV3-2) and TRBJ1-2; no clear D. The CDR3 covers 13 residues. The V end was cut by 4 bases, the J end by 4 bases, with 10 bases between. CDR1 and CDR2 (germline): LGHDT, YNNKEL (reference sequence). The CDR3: CASSRALFYGYTF. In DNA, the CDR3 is TGTGCCAGCAGCCGGGCCCTTTTCTATGGCTACACCTTC.